This TCR beta chain originates from a study of CD8 T cells in ankylosing spondylitis. This clonotype was observed at least ten times. CDR1 and CDR2 from the germline V gene are SNHLY and FYNNEI. This CDR3 has 14 amino acids. V dropped 6 bases and J dropped 5; count of bases not matched to a gene: 8. TCRdb reanalysed the 5' RACE reads using MiXCR and keeps one entry per CDR3 protein. The sample comprises 200,000 to 250,000 distinct CDR3 sequences, 10% of which are singletons, and about 20% rests with the top ten. This chain connects TRBV2 to TRBJ2-5; 8 nucleotides line up with TRBD1. This receptor was identified in a male donor with ankylosing spondylitis or in good health (not recorded which). Source material: blood, either unsorted or a sorted T cell fraction (not recorded which). This CDR3 reads CASRERTGTETQYF. In nucleotides, the CDR3 is TGTGCCAGCAGAGAGCGGACAGGGACCGAGACCCAGTACTTC.